These 3 T cell receptor beta chains were all obtained from the same sample, sequenced in a study of shared clonotypes between healthy human individuals. Assay used: immunoSEQ multiplex PCR; TCRdb lists only in-frame clones, some missing. Here the sample spans under 2,500,000 clones, approximately 94% being singletons. Sequenced material: naive CD4+ T cells sorted from blood. Subset given: CD45RA+ positively selected. The source is a man aged 18 to 29 in good health.

The V and J genes are TRBV21-1 and TRBJ1-6; the D call in the table, TRBD1, was not verified against the DNA. TRBV21-1 is labeled a pseudogene. The CDR3 has 18 amino acids. CDR3 DNA: TGTGCCAGCAGCAATCCGGGACAGGCGAGCTCCTATAATTCACCCCTCCACTTT. This gives the protein CASSNPGQASSYNSPLHF.

V is TRBV5-1 and J is TRBJ2-5, with TRBD2 identical over 8 bases. V dropped 4 bases and J dropped 4; count of bases not matched to a gene: 9. The CDR3 is 15 amino acids. From germline, CDR1 is SGHRS and CDR2 YFSETQ. CDR3 loop: CASSVMSGGGETQYF. CDR3 nucleotide sequence: TGCGCCAGCAGCGTAATGAGCGGGGGCGGAGAGACCCAGTACTTC.

The gene calls are TRBV6-1 and TRBJ1-3; D uncertain. The V gene lost 6 bases and the J gene lost 0 bases, with 6 bases spanning the gap. CDR1 and CDR2 from the germline V gene are MNHNS and SASEGT. The CDR3 covers 13 residues. For the CDR3, the DNA is TGTGCCAGCAGGGCCGTCTCTGGAAACACCATATATTTT. It specifies CASRAVSGNTIYF.